A selection of T cell receptor beta chains follows, all from one sample in a study of T cell responses to AZD1222 COVID-19 vaccine. Profiling relied on immunoSEQ multiplex PCR, and the TCRdb table lists in-frame clones only, not all of them. Counted here are 160,000 or so clones, roughly nine tenths occurring once; the ten biggest clones make up 1.5% to 2%. Sequences were derived from peripheral blood, sampled on day 0 of AZD1222 vaccination. The receptors here all came from an adult in good health. Each CDR3 is given with its conserved first and last residue. The D gene is left open where the match is weak. Only part of the rows carry a size: once, few, many, or a class if the clone is expanded.

CDR3: CASSDDPRNEQFF; DNA: TGTGCCAGCAGTGATGACCCTCGTAATGAGCAGTTCTTC; size: NA; V: TRBV6-1; J: TRBJ2-1; D: NA
CDR3: CASSLIQDPGYEQYF; DNA: TGCGCCAGCAGCTTGATACAGGATCCAGGCTACGAGCAGTACTTC; size: NA; V: TRBV5-1; J: TRBJ2-7; D: NA
CDR3: CASSKERTDNTGELFF; DNA: TGTGCCAGCAGCAAAGAGAGGACAGATAATACCGGGGAGCTGTTTTTT; size: NA; V: TRBV21-1; J: TRBJ2-2; D: NA
CDR3: CAWSERPLDYGYTF; DNA: TGTGCCTGGTCGGAGAGACCCCTCGACTATGGCTACACCTTC; size: NA; V: TRBV30; J: TRBJ1-2; D: NA
CDR3: CASSVSTGGGIRTDTQYF; DNA: TGTGCCAGCAGCGTCTCGACAGGGGGCGGTATCCGCACAGATACGCAGTATTTT; size: NA; V: TRBV9; J: TRBJ2-3; D: TRBD1
CDR3: CASRLGEANEKLFF; DNA: TGTGCCAGTAGATTGGGAGAAGCTAATGAAAAACTGTTTTTT; size: NA; V: TRBV19; J: TRBJ1-4; D: NA
CDR3: CASSPTSDRDYGYTF; DNA: TGTGCCAGCAGCCCGACTTCCGACAGGGACTATGGCTACACCTTC; size: NA; V: TRBV7-2; J: TRBJ1-2; D: TRBD1
CDR3: CATNIRGGVAYTGELFF; DNA: TGTGCCACCAACATTCGTGGGGGGGTGGCTTACACCGGGGAGCTGTTTTTT; size: once; V: TRBV19; J: TRBJ2-2; D: TRBD2
CDR3: CASSSENRGQAEAFF; DNA: TGCGCCAGCAGCTCGGAGAACAGGGGGCAAGCTGAAGCTTTCTTT; size: NA; V: TRBV5-1; J: TRBJ1-1; D: TRBD1
CDR3: CASRPLGQKKHPKNIQYF; DNA: TGTGCCAGCAGACCCTTGGGACAAAAGAAACACCCTAAAAACATTCAGTACTTC; size: NA; V: TRBV7-9; J: TRBJ2-4; D: NA
CDR3: CASSPPGGLNTEAFF; DNA: TGTGCCAGCAGTCCACCGGGCGGCCTGAACACTGAAGCTTTCTTT; size: NA; V: TRBV27; J: TRBJ1-1; D: NA
CDR3: CASSQRGQPQHF; DNA: TGTGCCAGCAGCCAAAGGGGGCAGCCCCAGCATTTT; size: NA; V: TRBV3-1/TRBV3-2; J: TRBJ1-5; D: NA
CDR3: CASSYSIGGSQPQHF; DNA: TGTGCCAGCAGTTACTCGATTGGAGGTTCTCAGCCCCAGCATTTT; size: NA; V: TRBV6-6; J: TRBJ1-5; D: NA
CDR3: CASSVGGSTNEKLFF; DNA: TGTGCCAGCAGCGTGGGGGGCTCAACTAATGAAAAACTGTTTTTT; size: NA; V: TRBV9; J: TRBJ1-4; D: NA
CDR3: CASSLSAGSGGGYTF; DNA: TGTGCCAGCAGTTTATCCGCCGGATCAGGGGGAGGCTACACCTTC; size: NA; V: TRBV27; J: TRBJ1-2; D: TRBD1
CDR3: CASSLESDSPLHF; DNA: TGTGCCAGCAGCTTAGAATCAGATTCACCCCTCCACTTT; size: NA; V: TRBV7-2; J: TRBJ1-6; D: NA